These 2 T cell receptor beta chains share one sample of origin, sequenced in a study of tumor and adjacent non-tumor tissue in lung cancer. This sample's RNA came from whole unsorted tissue. TCRbeta libraries were built with three rounds of nested PCR, modified from ARM-PCR. MiXCR was run by TCRdb on the multiplex PCR reads, yielding one entry per CDR3 protein. The sample shows more than 85,000 distinct CDR3 sequences, more than 70% of them seen only once. The material sequenced was lung tumor tissue. The receptor set was obtained from a woman aged 55-70 years with non-small cell lung cancer.

For this clonotype: This may be a read error: a much more frequent sequence differs by one nucleotide. The rearrangement uses TRBV28 and TRBJ1-2; possible D gene TRBD1, 5 bases. The CDR3 consists of 12 residues. Germline V gene data show CDR1 as MDHEN and CDR2 as SYDVKM. CDR3 loop: CVSRVAVGGYTF. In DNA, the CDR3 is TGTGTCAGCAGGGTTGCGGTCGGCGGCTACACCTTC.

As concerns this clonotype: A junction end diverges from the germline sequence, so it may reflect a read error. The rearrangement joins TRBV11-2 to TRBJ2-2; D assignment may be TRBD1 or TRBD2 (5 bases each). The CDR3 extends over 13 amino acids. Germline assignment: CDR1 SGHAT and CDR2 FQNNGV. CDR3 residues: CASSLEAWGKLFF. The CDR3 DNA reads as TGTGCCAGCAGCCTAGAGGCCTGGGGGAAGCTGTTTTTT.